The T cell receptor beta chain under discussion was sequenced for a study of cytomegalovirus exposure and HLA in healthy donors. Both 60 Vbeta primers and 13 Jbeta primers went into the PCR. The assay was immunoSEQ multiplex PCR, and TCRdb's table has in-frame clones only and misses some. Of 110,000 to 150,000 clones listed, around 78% were seen once; the top ten hold 2% to 2.5%. Study-wide findings and caveats: The authors assumed roughly uniform sequencing depth across donors for presence/absence analyses. Among TCR sequences, most were rare, though some public TCRs appeared in many donors.

Points on this clone: The antigen is unknown.

Germline lookup yields CDR1 MDHEN and CDR2 SYDVKM. Trimming stripped 3 bases from V and 7 bases from J, with 16 bases between. The CDR3 contains 15 residues. This chain uses TRBV28 with TRBJ2-4; possibly TRBD2 for D (6 bases). Source material: PBMCs. This receptor was taken from a woman younger than 30 in good health and CMV-seropositive. The CDR3 spells CASSFSGTGANIQYF. DNA of the CDR3: TGTGCCAGCAGTTTTTCAGGGACTGGGGCGAACATTCAGTACTTC.